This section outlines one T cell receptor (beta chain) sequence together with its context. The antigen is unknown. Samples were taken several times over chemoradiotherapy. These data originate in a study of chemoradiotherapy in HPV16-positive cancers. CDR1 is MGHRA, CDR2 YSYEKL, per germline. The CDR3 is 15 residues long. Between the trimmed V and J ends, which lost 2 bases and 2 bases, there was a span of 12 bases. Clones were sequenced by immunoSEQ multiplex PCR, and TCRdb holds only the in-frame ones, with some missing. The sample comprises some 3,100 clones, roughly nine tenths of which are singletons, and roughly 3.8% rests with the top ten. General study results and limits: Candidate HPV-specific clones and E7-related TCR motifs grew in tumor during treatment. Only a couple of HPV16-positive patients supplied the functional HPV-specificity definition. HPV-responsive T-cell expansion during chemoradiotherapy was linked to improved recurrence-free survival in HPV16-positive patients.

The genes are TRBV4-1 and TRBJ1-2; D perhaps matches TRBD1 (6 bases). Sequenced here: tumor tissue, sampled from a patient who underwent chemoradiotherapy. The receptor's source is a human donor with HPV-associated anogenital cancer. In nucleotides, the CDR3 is TGCGCCAGCAGCCAACCAATCACAGGGAACTATGGCTACACCTTC. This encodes CASSQPITGNYGYTF.